This T cell receptor (beta chain) is drawn from a study of graft-versus-host responses after intestinal transplantation. Study information: Following induction with anti-thymocyte globulin, all recipients were given tacrolimus and steroids for approximately 3 years.

The method was immunoSEQ multiplex PCR; TCRdb's version includes in-frame clones alone and lacks a portion of them. Of roughly 15,000 clones listed, roughly a third are singletons. This clone has only a few counts. Irradiated stimulators labeled with violet dye, about 200,000 in number, were plated with about 200,000 CFSE-labeled responders. After the reaction, the investigators sorted the proliferating CFSE-low CD3+CD4+ and CD3+CD8+ responders. V was pared by 0 bases and J by 3 bases, with 10 bases between. The CDR3 extends over 15 amino acids. The germline V gene has CDR1 SGHRS and CDR2 YFSETQ. The sequence was collected from a human patient who received an intestinal transplant. The rearrangement joins TRBV5-1 to TRBJ2-1; D call uncertain. The sequencing used alloreactive CD8+ T cells from a mixed lymphocyte reaction culture, collected before intestinal transplant. Described subset: CFSE-low proliferating T cells sorted from approximately 6-day pre-transplant mixed lymphocyte reaction (GvH or HvG direction). CDR3 residues: CASSLVGPYYNEQFF. DNA of the CDR3: TGCGCCAGCAGCTTGGTTGGACCATACTACAATGAGCAGTTCTTC.